A single sample gave rise to the 19 T cell receptor beta chains below, sequenced in a study of cytomegalovirus exposure and HLA in healthy donors. Primers for the PCR totalled 60 Vbeta and 13 Jbeta. Profiled with immunoSEQ multiplex PCR; TCRdb holds only in-frame clones, not every one. The listing contains some 110,000 clones. What was sequenced was PBMCs. The source of these receptors is a man aged 40-49 years in good health and CMV-seropositive.

V usage is TRBV5-1 and J usage is TRBJ2-5; no firm D call. The V gene lost 5 bases and the J gene lost 4 bases, with 12 bases spanning the gap. The CDR3 runs to 13 residues. The germline gives CDR1 SGHRS, CDR2 YFSETQ. CDR3 region: CASSQALAETQYF. The CDR3 DNA reads TGCGCCAGCAGTCAGGCCCTGGCAGAGACCCAGTACTTC.

This chain connects TRBV4-2 to TRBJ2-5, with D tentatively TRBD1 (7 bases). Trimming took 3 bases from V and 2 from J, leaving 16 bases between them. This CDR3 is 16 amino acids long. Germline-derived CDR1 and CDR2 are LGHNA and YNFKEQ. CDR3 in amino acids: CASSQAIQGGQETQYF. CDR3 bases: TGTGCCAGCAGCCAGGCTATCCAGGGGGGACAAGAGACCCAGTACTTC.

This chain links TRBV7-2 with TRBJ2-3, with 10 nucleotides matching TRBD2. Germline assignment: CDR1 SGHTA and CDR2 FQGNSA. The CDR3 spans 17 residues. The V segment lost 6 bases and the J segment 0 bases; nucleotides outside the gene matches: 9. The CDR3 spells CASSNGLAELSTDTQYF. The CDR3 bases are TGTGCCAGCAGTAATGGACTAGCGGAGCTTAGCACAGATACGCAGTATTTT.

The chain links TRBV21-1 to TRBJ1-1. TRBV21-1 is a known pseudogene. CDR3 length equals 10 residues. The CDR3 nucleotides are TGTGCCAGCAGCAGCGGGACGACTTTCTTT. Residues: CASSSGTTFF.

The chain combines TRBV6-5 with TRBJ1-2; a weak D match, TRBD1 (5 bases). The CDR3 sequence is 13 residues long. The V and J ends lost 2 bases and 2 bases respectively, with 6 bases between them. In germline, CDR1 is MNHEY, CDR2 SVGAGI. The CDR3: CASSYGGNYGYTF. The CDR3 DNA is TGTGCCAGCAGTTACGGGGGGAACTATGGCTACACCTTC.

V is TRBV6-5 and J is TRBJ1-2; maybe TRBD1 (6 bases). The CDR3 runs to 13 residues. The V gene's germline CDR1 is MNHEY and CDR2 SVGAGI. V shed 5 bases and J shed 4 bases, with 11 bases lying between them. CDR3 residues: CASSDQGTYGYTF. DNA of the CDR3: TGTGCCAGCAGTGACCAGGGGACCTATGGCTACACCTTC.

The chain uses TRBV5-4 and TRBJ2-1; a weak D match, TRBD1 (5 bases). V lost 2 bases, J lost 10 bases, and 13 bases lay in between. The germline V gene has CDR1 SGHNT and CDR2 YYREEE (reference sequence). The CDR3 spans 13 residues. The CDR3 DNA reads TGTGCCAGCAGCTTATCAGGGCGCGAGGAGCAGTTCTTC. Its protein is CASSLSGREEQFF.

The chain carries TRBV6-1 and TRBJ2-7; D ambiguous. This CDR3 has 15 residues. Trimming took 2 bases from V and 2 from J, leaving 13 bases between them. Germline V gives CDR1 MNHNS, CDR2 SASEGT. The CDR3 DNA reads TGTGCCAGCAGTGAACTAAGACAATCGACCTACGAGCAGTACTTC. Its translation: CASSELRQSTYEQYF.

This sequence joins TRBV28 and TRBJ1-2; D gene uncertain. This CDR3 is built from 15 residues. The germline V and J ends were trimmed by 6 bases and 7 bases, with 21 bases remaining between them. Per germline, CDR1 MDHEN and CDR2 SYDVKM. The CDR3 DNA sequence: TGTGCCAGCAGCCCTCCCCCTATAGGAGATGCTGGCTACACCTTC. Amino acids: CASSPPPIGDAGYTF.

The chain carries TRBV27 and TRBJ1-6, with D tentatively TRBD1 (5 bases). Germline CDR1 MNHEY, CDR2 SMNVEV (reference sequence). Trimming removed 3 bases at V and 16 bases at J, with 10 bases between. The CDR3 runs 11 residues. This chain's CDR3 is CASSLGQVLHF. The CDR3 bases are TGTGCCAGCAGTTTGGGGCAGGTGCTCCACTTT.

About this clone itself: This CDR3 is also generated by other DNA sequences in the sample. The chain links TRBV12-5 to TRBJ2-2; D call uncertain. Trimming removed 2 bases at V and 3 bases at J, with 4 bases between. The germline CDR1 and CDR2 sequences are LGHNT and FRNRAP. The CDR3 extends over 13 amino acids. CDR3: CASGLSDTGELFF. CDR3 DNA sequence: TGTGCTAGTGGTTTGTCTGACACCGGGGAGCTGTTTTTT.

The V gene is TRBV4-1, the J gene TRBJ2-2, with TRBD1 matching over 7 bases. The germline V gene has CDR1 MGHRA and CDR2 YSYEKL. CDR3 length equals 15 residues. Trimming took 4 bases from V and 4 from J; bases not matched to a gene: 6. The chain's CDR3 is CASSLLTGSTGELFF. CDR3 nucleotide sequence: TGCGCCAGCAGCCTATTGACAGGGAGCACCGGGGAGCTGTTTTTT.

The chain links TRBV21-1 to TRBJ1-4; TRBD1, the table's D call, lacks a check against the DNA. TRBV21-1 has pseudogene status. This CDR3 spans 18 amino acids. CDR3 sequence (DNA): TGTGCCAGCAGCATCAGTAGTGGGACAGGGCTCCCTAATGAAAAACTGTTTTTT. Its protein is CASSISSGTGLPNEKLFF.

By frequency, this clone is medium-sized. The chain couples TRBV7-9 to TRBJ2-7; 9 bases map to TRBD2. CDR3 length: 16 residues. The germline gives CDR1 SEHNR, CDR2 FQNEAQ (reference sequence). V lost 7 bases to trimming and J lost 5 bases; unmatched junction nucleotides: 15. The CDR3 here is CASNPKDGGRADEQYF. CDR3 sequence (DNA): TGTGCCAGCAACCCCAAGGACGGCGGGAGGGCCGACGAGCAGTACTTC.

J is TRBJ1-3 and V is TRBV30; D ambiguous. Trimming shortened V by 0 bases and J by 3 bases, and 3 bases separated the two germline ends. CDR1 is GTSNPN and CDR2 is SVGIG in the germline V gene (reference sequence). This CDR3 comprises 12 residues. The DNA for the CDR3 is TGTGCCTGGAGTGTTAATGGAAACACCATATATTTT. This codes for CAWSVNGNTIYF.

Concerning this clone: An end of the junction differs from the germline gene, which may be a read error. CDR3 in DNA: TGCGCCAGCAGGTTGGATCGAGGGGGACAGGGAACCGAGCAGTACTTC. It is translated as CASRLDRGGQGTEQYF. The chain is built from TRBV5-1 and TRBJ2-7, with 9 positions matching TRBD1. Germline loops: CDR1 SGHRS, CDR2 YFSETQ. The CDR3 is 16 amino acids.

This sequence joins TRBV5-6 and TRBJ2-7; 7 bases fit TRBD1. CDR3 length: 14 residues. Germline lookup yields CDR1 SGHDT and CDR2 YYEEEE. The ends lost 4 bases at V and 2 bases at J; junction bases unmatched: 6. CDR3 in amino acids: CASSPRQGTYEQYF. The CDR3 DNA sequence: TGTGCCAGCAGCCCCCGACAGGGCACCTACGAGCAGTACTTC.

The chain recombines TRBV29-1 with TRBJ2-1; 8 bases are shared with TRBD1. V gave up 4 bases and J gave up 8 bases; unmatched junction bases: 16. The germline gives CDR1 SQVTM, CDR2 ANQGSEA. CDR3 length: 16 amino acids. CDR3 loop: CSVAGIPGQGGDEQFF. The CDR3 bases are TGCAGCGTTGCGGGGATCCCTGGACAGGGCGGTGATGAGCAGTTCTTC.

The rearrangement links TRBV5-6 to TRBJ2-7; TRBD1 might be the D (5 bases). Germline lookup yields CDR1 SGHDT and CDR2 YYEEEE. The ends were cut back, 2 bases at V and 4 bases at J, with 16 bases in the middle. The length of the CDR3 is 15 residues. The CDR3 DNA follows: TGTGCCAGCAGCTTTCAGGGCAGGGAAAAATACGAGCAGTACTTC. This sequence encodes CASSFQGREKYEQYF.